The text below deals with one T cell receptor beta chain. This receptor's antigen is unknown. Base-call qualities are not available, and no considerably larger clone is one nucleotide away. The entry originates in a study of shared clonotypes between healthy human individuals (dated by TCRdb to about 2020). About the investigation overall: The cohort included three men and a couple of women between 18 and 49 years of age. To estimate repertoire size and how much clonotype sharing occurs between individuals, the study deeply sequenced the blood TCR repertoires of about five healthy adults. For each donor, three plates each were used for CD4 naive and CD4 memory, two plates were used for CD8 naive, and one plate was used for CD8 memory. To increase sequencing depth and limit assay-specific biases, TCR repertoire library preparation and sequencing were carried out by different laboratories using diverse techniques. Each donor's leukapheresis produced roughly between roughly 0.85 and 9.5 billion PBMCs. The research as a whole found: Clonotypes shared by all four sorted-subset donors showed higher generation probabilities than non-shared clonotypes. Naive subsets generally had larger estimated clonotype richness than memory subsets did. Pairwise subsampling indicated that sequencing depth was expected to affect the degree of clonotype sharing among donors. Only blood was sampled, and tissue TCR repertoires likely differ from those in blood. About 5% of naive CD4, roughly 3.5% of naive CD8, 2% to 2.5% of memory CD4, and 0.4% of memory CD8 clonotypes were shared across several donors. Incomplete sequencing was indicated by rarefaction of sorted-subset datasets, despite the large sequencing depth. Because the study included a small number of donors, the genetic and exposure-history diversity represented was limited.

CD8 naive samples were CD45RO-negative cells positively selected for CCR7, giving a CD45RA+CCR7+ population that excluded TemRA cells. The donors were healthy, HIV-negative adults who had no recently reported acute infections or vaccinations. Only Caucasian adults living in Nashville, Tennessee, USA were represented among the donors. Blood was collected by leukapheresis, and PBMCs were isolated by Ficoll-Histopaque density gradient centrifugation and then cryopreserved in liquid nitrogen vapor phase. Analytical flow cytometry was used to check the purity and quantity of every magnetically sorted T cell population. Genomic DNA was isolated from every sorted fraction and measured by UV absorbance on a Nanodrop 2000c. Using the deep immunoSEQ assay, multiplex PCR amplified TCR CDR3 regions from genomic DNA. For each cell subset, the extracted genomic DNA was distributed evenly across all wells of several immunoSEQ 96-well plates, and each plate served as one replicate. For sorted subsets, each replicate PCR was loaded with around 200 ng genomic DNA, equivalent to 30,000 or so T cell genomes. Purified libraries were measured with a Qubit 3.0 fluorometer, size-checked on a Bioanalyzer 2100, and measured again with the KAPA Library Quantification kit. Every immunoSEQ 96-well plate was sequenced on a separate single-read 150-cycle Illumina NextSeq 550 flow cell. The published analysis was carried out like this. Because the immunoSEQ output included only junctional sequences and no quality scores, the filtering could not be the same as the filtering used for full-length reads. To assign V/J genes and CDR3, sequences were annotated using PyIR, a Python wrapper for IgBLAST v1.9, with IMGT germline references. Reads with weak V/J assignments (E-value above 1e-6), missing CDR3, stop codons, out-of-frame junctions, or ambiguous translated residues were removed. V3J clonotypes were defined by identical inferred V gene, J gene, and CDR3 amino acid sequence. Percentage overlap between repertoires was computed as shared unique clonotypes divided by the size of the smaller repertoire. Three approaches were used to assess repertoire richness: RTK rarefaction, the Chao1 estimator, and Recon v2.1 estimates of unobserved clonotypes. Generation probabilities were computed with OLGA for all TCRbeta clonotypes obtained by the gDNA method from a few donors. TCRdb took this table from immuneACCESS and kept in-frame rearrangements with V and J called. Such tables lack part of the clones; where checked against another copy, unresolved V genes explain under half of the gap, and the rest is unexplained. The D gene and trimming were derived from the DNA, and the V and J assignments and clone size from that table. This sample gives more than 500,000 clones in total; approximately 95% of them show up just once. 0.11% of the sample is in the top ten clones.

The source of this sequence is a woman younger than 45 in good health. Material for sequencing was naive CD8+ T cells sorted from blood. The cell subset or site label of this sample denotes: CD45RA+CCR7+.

The nucleotides are TGTGCCAGCAGCTTAGCGAGAGGGGCCTTGAGGGAGCAGTACTTC. The translation is CASSLARGALREQYF. Rearrangement joined TRBV7-6 to TRBJ2-7; the D gene is possibly TRBD1 or TRBD2, with 5 bases matching each. Inclusive of the bounding cysteine and phenylalanine, the CDR3 is 15 residues long. Just CDR3 DNA is preserved here, 45 bases in frame from base 1. V sheds 0 bases and J sheds 7 bases, leaving 16 bases between their ends. CDR1 and CDR2, per the germline V gene, are SGHVS and FNYEAQ.